One and the same sample provided the 32 T cell receptor beta chains below, sequenced in a study of T cell changes during pregnancy in multiple sclerosis. Libraries were prepared by immunoSEQ multiplex PCR; TCRdb keeps only in-frame clonotypes and omits some of them. The data show around 40,000 clones, 92% seen once. The sequencing here drew on CD4+ T cells from peripheral blood mononuclear cells, taken in the third trimester of pregnancy. These receptors all come from a female donor with multiple sclerosis, enrolled in a pregnancy study.

The rearrangement uses TRBV11-2 and TRBJ2-7, with D perhaps TRBD1 (6 bases). Germline V gene sequence: CDR1 SGHAT, CDR2 FQNNGV. V was clipped by 3 bases and J by 2 bases, with 8 bases between them. This CDR3 spans 13 amino acids. CDR3 in amino acids: CASSLGTPYEQYF. The CDR3 region has the DNA TGTGCCAGCAGCTTGGGGACACCCTACGAGCAGTACTTC.

J is TRBJ1-2 and V is TRBV5-4; TRBD1 might be the D (6 bases). V was cut by 1 base and J by 4 bases, with 14 bases left in between. Germline CDR1 reads SGHNT; CDR2 reads YYREEE (reference sequence). The CDR3 has 15 residues. This CDR3 is CASSLSGGAVYGYTF. In DNA, the CDR3 is TGTGCCAGCAGCTTGTCTGGGGGCGCAGTCTATGGCTACACCTTC.

This rearrangement joins TRBV18 to TRBJ2-2; no clear D gene. The germline gives CDR1 KGHSH, CDR2 LQKENI. V lost 2 bases to trimming and J lost 7 bases, with 5 bases between them. There are 12 residues in the CDR3. The chain's CDR3 is CASSPSSGELFF. In DNA, the CDR3 is TGTGCCAGCTCACCATCCAGCGGGGAGCTGTTTTTT. Full variable domain (missing parts from reference TRBV18 and TRBJ2-2): NAGVMQNPRHLVRRRGQEARLRCSPMKGHSHVYWYRQLPEEGLKFMVYLQKENIIDESGMPKERFSAEFPKEGPSILRIQQVVRGDSAAYFCASSPSSGELFFGEGSRLTVL.

For this clone: The conserved closing phenylalanine or tryptophan is absent in this CDR3, likely reflecting a read error. The DNA is omitted, as the CDR3 cannot be located on it reliably, and the CDR3 follows TCRdb's listing. The rearrangement joins TRBV5-6 to TRBJ1-2; the DNA was not used to check the table's D call, TRBD1. Including both end residues, the CDR3 is 11 amino acids long. Looked up from germline, CDR1 is SGHDT and CDR2 is YYEEEE. The CDR3 loop is CASRHNRGMTG.

This clone occurred once. The chain has TRBV2 and TRBJ1-5; unclear D gene. CDR1 is SNHLY and CDR2 is FYNNEI in the germline V gene. V lost 7 bases and J lost 3, with 10 bases in between. The CDR3 spans 13 residues. The CDR3 is CASNPDNNQPQHF. The CDR3 DNA reads TGTGCCAGCAATCCAGACAACAATCAGCCCCAGCATTTT. The variable domain in full, completed from reference TRBV2 and TRBJ1-5, reads EPEVTQTPSHQVTQMGQEVILRCVPISNHLYFYWYRQILGQKVEFLVSFYNNEISEKSEIFDDQFSVERPDGSNFTLKIRSTKLEDSAMYFCASNPDNNQPQHFGDGTRLSIL.

The chain uses TRBV6-1 and TRBJ2-3; 8 bases match TRBD2. Germline loops: CDR1 MNHNS, CDR2 SASEGT. This CDR3 contains 15 residues. V trimming: 4 bases; J trimming: 0 bases; junction bases outside the gene matches: 3. In nucleotides, the CDR3 is TGTGCCAGCAGTGGATTAGCGGGGAGCACAGATACGCAGTATTTT. As protein: CASSGLAGSTDTQYF.

The chain has TRBV5-6 and TRBJ2-3; 11 bases match TRBD2. The V gene end was trimmed by 4 bases and the J gene end by 6 bases; junction bases not matched to a gene: 4. The germline V gene encodes CDR1 SGHDT and CDR2 YYEEEE. CDR3 length equals 14 residues. The CDR3 reads CASSPGLAADTQYF. The CDR3 region has the DNA TGTGCCAGCAGCCCGGGACTAGCGGCGGATACGCAGTATTTT.

CDR3 nucleotides: TGTGCCAGCAGTTACTCAGGAGGGCACTACGAGCAGTACTTC. Protein product: CASSYSGGHYEQYF. The chain combines TRBV6-5 with TRBJ2-7, with a tentative D call TRBD2 (6 bases). The V gene's germline CDR1 is MNHEY and CDR2 SVGAGI. This CDR3 comprises 14 residues. With 0 bases removed from V and 3 bases from J, the gap between germline ends came to 9 bases.

J is TRBJ2-2 and V is TRBV2; TRBD2 agrees at 7 bases. In germline, CDR1 is SNHLY, CDR2 FYNNEI. V shed 6 bases and J 6 bases; nucleotides not matched to a gene: 4. The CDR3 extends over 13 amino acids. CDR3 region: CASRAGEAGELFF. The CDR3 DNA sequence: TGTGCCAGCAGGGCGGGAGAGGCCGGGGAGCTGTTTTTT.

The V gene is TRBV7-2, the J gene TRBJ2-1; maybe TRBD2 (5 bases). The length of the CDR3 is 15 residues. Trimming removed 5 bases from V and 2 bases from J, with 13 bases in between. CDR1 and CDR2 (germline): SGHTA, FQGNSA. CDR3 protein: CASSEDSDPYNEQFF. The CDR3 coding sequence is TGTGCCAGCAGCGAGGACTCGGACCCCTACAATGAGCAGTTCTTC.

The CDR3 spells CASHLREGKTQYF. The CDR3 DNA follows: TGCGCCAGCCACTTGCGGGAGGGCAAGACCCAGTACTTC. This chain joins TRBV5-1 and TRBJ2-5; 9 nucleotides agree with TRBD2. The CDR3 runs to 13 residues. Germline CDR1 reads SGHRS; CDR2 reads YFSETQ. After removal of 7 bases from V and 6 bases from J, the junction contained 7 bases not matched to a gene.

The J gene is TRBJ1-1, the V gene TRBV7-3, with D possibly TRBD1 on 6 matching bases. The germline CDR1 and CDR2 sequences are SGHTA and FQGTGA. Trimming took off 5 bases at V and 5 bases at J, with 18 bases between the two ends. CDR3 length equals 15 residues. The CDR3 loop reads CASSPAGARRTEAFF. The DNA for the CDR3 is TGTGCCAGCAGCCCAGCGGGGGCGCGGAGGACTGAAGCTTTCTTT.

This chain joins TRBV19 and TRBJ2-3; TRBD2 agrees at 10 bases. This CDR3 is 15 amino acids long. In germline, CDR1 is LNHDA, CDR2 SQIVND (reference sequence). V was pared by 1 base and J by 3 bases, with 1 base of the junction left unmatched. The CDR3 loop is CASSIGSGRTDTQYF. In DNA form, the CDR3 reads TGTGCCAGTAGTATAGGTAGCGGGAGGACAGATACGCAGTATTTT.

The V and J genes are TRBV2 and TRBJ1-1; possible D gene TRBD1, 5 bases. V was shortened by 3 bases and J by 5 bases, with 10 bases between the two germline ends. The CDR3 loop spans 13 amino acids. The germline CDR1 and CDR2 sequences are SNHLY and FYNNEI. This CDR3 is CASSEQGRTEAFF. The DNA for the CDR3 is TGTGCCAGCAGTGAGCAGGGAAGGACTGAAGCTTTCTTT.

The J gene is TRBJ1-2, the V gene TRBV6-6, with D possibly TRBD1 on 5 matching bases. Germline CDR1 reads MNHNY; CDR2 reads SVGAGI (reference sequence). The ends were cut back, 5 bases at V and 7 bases at J, with 20 bases in the middle. This CDR3 contains 15 residues. The CDR3 here is CASSPVAAGLPGYTF. The CDR3 bases are TGTGCCAGCAGTCCCGTTGCAGCGGGACTACCTGGCTACACCTTC.

This chain joins TRBV5-1 and TRBJ2-3, with TRBD2 matching over 11 bases. Per germline, CDR1 SGHRS and CDR2 YFSETQ. J gave up 3 bases and V 4 bases, and 22 bases lay outside the gene matches. This CDR3 is 21 amino acids long. The CDR3 is CASSRALASGRNLVGTDTQYF. For the CDR3, the DNA is TGCGCCAGCAGCCGGGCCCTCGCTAGCGGGAGGAATTTGGTGGGGACAGATACGCAGTATTTT.

This sequence joins TRBV25-1 and TRBJ1-2, with 7 bases identical to TRBD1. The CDR3 has 13 amino acids. Germline loops: CDR1 MGHDK, CDR2 SYGVNS. Losses at the gene ends were 2 bases for V and 6 bases for J; bases not matched to a gene: 3. The CDR3 here is CASSERGTDGYTF. DNA for the CDR3: TGTGCCAGCAGTGAACGAGGGACAGATGGCTACACCTTC.

Here the CDR3 reads CASRWTVWQPQHF. Here the CDR3 DNA reads TGTGCCAGTAGGTGGACAGTATGGCAGCCCCAGCATTTT. The rearrangement uses TRBV19 and TRBJ1-5, with D possibly being TRBD1 (6 bases). Trimming removed 6 bases at V and 7 bases at J, with 13 bases between. The CDR3 has 13 amino acids. CDR1 and CDR2 from the germline V gene are LNHDA and SQIVND (reference sequence).

This chain joins TRBV6-5 and TRBJ1-3; D not certain. The V and J ends lost 0 bases and 9 bases respectively, with 12 bases between them. Germline-derived CDR1 and CDR2 are MNHEY and SVGAGI. This CDR3 is 14 amino acids long. CDR3 sequence reads: CASSYSGLGSTIYF. The CDR3 region has the DNA TGTGCCAGCAGTTACTCCGGGTTAGGGAGCACCATATATTTT.

The rearrangement links TRBV9 to TRBJ2-2; D unresolved. Per germline, CDR1 SGDLS and CDR2 YYNGEE. The ends were cut back, 0 bases at V and 7 bases at J, with 4 bases in the middle. The CDR3 contains 12 residues. The CDR3 DNA reads as TGTGCCAGCAGCGTAGTAGTCGGGGAGCTGTTTTTT. Its translation is CASSVVVGELFF.

This chain's CDR3 is CASSPGQGLGTGELFF. In DNA form, the CDR3 reads TGCGCCAGCAGTCCGGGACAGGGCTTGGGTACCGGGGAGCTGTTTTTT. The chain employs TRBV5-1 and TRBJ2-2; 9 bases line up with TRBD1. CDR1 is SGHRS, CDR2 YFSETQ, per germline. Trimming removed 5 bases from V and 5 bases from J; junction bases left unmatched: 10. This CDR3 has 16 residues.

This chain links TRBV5-1 with TRBJ1-2; 9 bases line up with TRBD1. The CDR3 is made up of 15 amino acids. J gave up 9 bases and V 6 bases, and 15 bases lay outside the gene matches. Germline V gene data show CDR1 as SGHRS and CDR2 as YFSETQ. CDR3 sequence: CASTRTGASEERYTF. CDR3 DNA sequence: TGCGCCAGCACCAGGACAGGGGCCTCGGAGGAACGCTACACCTTC.

A single count supports this clone. The rearrangement joins TRBV4-3 to TRBJ2-5; no firm D call. The V end was cut by 0 bases, the J end by 7 bases, with 9 bases between. The CDR3 consists of 13 residues. Germline V gives CDR1 LGHNA, CDR2 YSLEER. In nucleotides, the CDR3 is TGCGCCAGCAGCCAAGATACCACCGGGACCCAGTACTTC. Its protein is CASSQDTTGTQYF.

CDR3 in DNA: TGCGCCAGCAGCTTGTGGCTAGCGGGAGGGCCCGGAAACATTCAGTACTTC. It encodes CASSLWLAGGPGNIQYF. V is TRBV5-1 and J is TRBJ2-4; 12 bases are shared with TRBD2. V shed 1 base and J 6 bases; nucleotides not matched to a gene: 8. This CDR3 has 17 residues. Germline CDR1 is SGHRS and CDR2 is YFSETQ. The full variable domain, completed using reference TRBV5-1 and TRBJ2-4, is KAGVTQTPRYLIKTRGQQVTLSCSPISGHRSVSWYQQTPGQGLQFLFEYFSETQRNKGNFPGRFSGRQFSNSRSEMNVSTLELGDSALYLCASSLWLAGGPGNIQYFGAGTRLSVL.

J is TRBJ2-7 and V is TRBV7-9, with 7 bases that match TRBD1. This CDR3 is built from 13 residues. V dropped 4 bases and J dropped 9; count of bases not matched to a gene: 9. CDR1 is SEHNR and CDR2 is FQNEAQ in the germline V gene (reference sequence). CDR3 sequence (DNA): TGTGCCAGCAGCTCTTTAACAGGGGCGGCGCAGTACTTC. It yields the protein CASSSLTGAAQYF.

The rearrangement uses TRBV15 and TRBJ2-5; weak D call: TRBD1 (6 bases). Germline V gene lookup returns CDR1 LNHNV and CDR2 YYDKDF (reference sequence). The CDR3 loop spans 14 amino acids. The V end was cut by 0 bases, the J end by 5 bases, with 10 bases between. The CDR3, as DNA: TGTGCCACCAGCAGAGACAGGGGCGGGGAGACCCAGTACTTC. As protein: CATSRDRGGETQYF. Supplemented by reference TRBV15 and TRBJ2-5, the full variable domain reads DAMVIQNPRYQVTQFGKPVTLSCSQTLNHNVMYWYQQKSSQAPKLLFHYYDKDFNNEADTPDNFQSRRPNTSFCFLDIRSPGLGDTAMYLCATSRDRGGETQYFGPGTRLLVL.

The chain recombines TRBV2 with TRBJ1-5; D possibly corresponds to TRBD1 (5 bases). The length of the CDR3 is 16 residues. Germline loops: CDR1 SNHLY, CDR2 FYNNEI. The V and J ends lost 8 bases and 5 bases respectively, with 22 bases between them. This CDR3 is CASSGGGSGGDQPQHF. CDR3 DNA: TGTGCCAGCTCTGGCGGGGGAAGCGGGGGGGATCAGCCCCAGCATTTT.

The gene calls are TRBV5-1 and TRBJ2-1; 10 nucleotides align to TRBD2. Trimming took 6 bases from V and 4 from J; bases not matched to a gene: 7. CDR3 length equals 15 residues. Looked up from germline, CDR1 is SGHRS and CDR2 is YFSETQ. The DNA for the CDR3 is TGCGCCAGCAACTCGGGACTAGCGACTTACAATGAGCAGTTCTTC. Its translation: CASNSGLATYNEQFF.

The genes are TRBV5-5 and TRBJ1-2, with D perhaps TRBD1 (5 bases). The CDR3 has 15 residues. Germline assignment: CDR1 SGHKS and CDR2 YYEKEE (reference sequence). Trimming removed 0 bases from V and 1 base from J, with 10 bases in between. The CDR3 here is CASSLARRVNYGYTF. The CDR3 nucleotides read TGTGCCAGCAGCTTGGCTCGCAGGGTTAACTATGGCTACACCTTC.

The genes are TRBV28 and TRBJ2-1; 11 bases fit TRBD2. CDR1 and CDR2 (germline): MDHEN, SYDVKM. V trimming: 7 bases; J trimming: 4 bases; junction bases outside the gene matches: 3. The CDR3 runs 14 residues. The CDR3 spells CASTRLAGYNEQFF. CDR3 nucleotide sequence: TGTGCCAGCACCCGACTAGCGGGGTACAATGAGCAGTTCTTC. The variable domain in full, with the rest retrieved from reference TRBV28 and TRBJ2-1, is DVKVTQSSRYLVKRTGEKVFLECVQDMDHENMFWYRQDPGLGLRLIYFSYDVKMKEKGDIPEGYSVSREKKERFSLILESASTNQTSMYLCASTRLAGYNEQFFGPGTRLTVL.

This clone was detected only once. The chain uses TRBV20-1 and TRBJ2-7; no definite D call. The CDR3 loop spans 11 amino acids. The V end lost 2 bases, the J end lost 2 bases, and 4 bases lay between the germline ends. CDR1 and CDR2 (germline): DFQATT, SNEGSKA (reference sequence). The CDR3 DNA sequence: TGCAGTGCTAGACAGGCCTACGAGCAGTACTTC. As protein: CSARQAYEQYF.

CDR3 sequence reads: CAISESGTGQRAFF. DNA of the CDR3: TGTGCCATCAGTGAGAGCGGGACAGGGCAGAGGGCTTTCTTT. The chain combines TRBV10-3 with TRBJ1-1, with 9 bases lining up with TRBD1. V dropped 2 bases and J dropped 11; count of bases not matched to a gene: 9. Germline lookup yields CDR1 ENHRY and CDR2 SYGVKD. This CDR3 has 14 residues.